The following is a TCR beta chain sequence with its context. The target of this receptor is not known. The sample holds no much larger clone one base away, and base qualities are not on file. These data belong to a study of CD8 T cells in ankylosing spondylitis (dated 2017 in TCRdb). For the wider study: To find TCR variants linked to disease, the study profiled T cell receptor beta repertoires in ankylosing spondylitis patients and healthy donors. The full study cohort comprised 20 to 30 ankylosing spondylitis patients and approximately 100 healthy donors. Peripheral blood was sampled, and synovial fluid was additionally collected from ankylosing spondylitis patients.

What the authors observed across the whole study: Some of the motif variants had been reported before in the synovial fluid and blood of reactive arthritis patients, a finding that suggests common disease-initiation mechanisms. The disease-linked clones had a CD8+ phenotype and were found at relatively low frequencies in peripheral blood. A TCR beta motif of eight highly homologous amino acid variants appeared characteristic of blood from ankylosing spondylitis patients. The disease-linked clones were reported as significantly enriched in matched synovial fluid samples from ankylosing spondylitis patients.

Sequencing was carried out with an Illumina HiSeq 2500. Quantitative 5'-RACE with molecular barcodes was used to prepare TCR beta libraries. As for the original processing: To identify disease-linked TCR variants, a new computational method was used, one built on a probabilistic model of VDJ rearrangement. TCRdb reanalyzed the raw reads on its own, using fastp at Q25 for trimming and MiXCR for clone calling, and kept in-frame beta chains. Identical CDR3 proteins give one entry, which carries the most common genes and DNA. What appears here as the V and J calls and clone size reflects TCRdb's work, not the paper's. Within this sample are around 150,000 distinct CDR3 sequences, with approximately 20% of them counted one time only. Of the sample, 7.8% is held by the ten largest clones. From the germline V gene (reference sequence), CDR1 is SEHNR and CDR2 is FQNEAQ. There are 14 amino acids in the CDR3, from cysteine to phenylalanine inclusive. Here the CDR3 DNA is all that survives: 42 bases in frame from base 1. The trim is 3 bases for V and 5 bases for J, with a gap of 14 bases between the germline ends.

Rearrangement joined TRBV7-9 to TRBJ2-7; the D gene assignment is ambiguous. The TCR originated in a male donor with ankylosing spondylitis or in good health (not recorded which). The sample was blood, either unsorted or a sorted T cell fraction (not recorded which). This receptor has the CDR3 CASSFPDARNEQYF. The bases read TGTGCCAGCAGCTTCCCCGACGCGAGGAACGAGCAGTACTTC.